Listed below are T cell receptor beta chains from one sample, sequenced in a study of post-analysis software for immune sequencing data. TCRdb analysed the PCR reads with MiXCR anew, one entry per CDR3 protein. The sample contains approximately 440,000 distinct CDR3 sequences, around 40% of which appear only once. The sequencing input was blood. The source is a girl aged 5-17 years with multiple sclerosis. Each CDR3 is given with its conserved first and last residue. A D gene is named only where the DNA matches it firmly.

v_call cdr3_length d_call cdr3_aa
TRBV7-8 13 TRBD1 CASRQDRYAEAFF
TRBV28 13 . CASSSHGQFEQYF
TRBV9 12 . CASSVGLDTQYF
TRBV14 13 . CASSQINTGELFF
TRBV29-1 15 . CSVEDLAGRDKGYTF
TRBV20-1 15 TRBD1 CSAEGGTGGNQPQHF
TRBV5-1 21 TRBD1 CASSLKHRGQQTPISTDTQYF
TRBV20-1 16 TRBD1 CSARDQGAGGAETQYF
TRBV6-5 15 TRBD2 CASSYGFSGGYEQYF
TRBV12-3/TRBV12-4 14 . CASSQTYRERGYTF
TRBV29-1 17 . CSVGSSGPLRVTDTQYF
TRBV9 14 . CASSVQQDTGELFF
TRBV7-9 15 TRBD2 CASSLQSGAYNEQFF
TRBV6-5 13 . CATLPGLEETQFF
TRBV24-1 13 TRBD2 CATSAGGIDEQFF
TRBV12-3/TRBV12-4 15 . CASRPRGASYNEQFF
TRBV5-1 15 TRBD2 CASSLIAGPQDTQYF
TRBV5-1 15 TRBD1 CASSLDRGSSYEQYF
TRBV28 20 TRBD2 CASSPPPGLAGYPSTDTQYF
TRBV11-2 16 TRBD2 CASRGLAGYFQETQYF
TRBV28 13 . CASLNPGTDTQYF
TRBV20-1 14 TRBD1 CSANRDRAPYEQYF
TRBV5-1 18 TRBD2 CASTLGTSVYLAKNIQYF
TRBV20-1 15 TRBD1 CSAGQGGGSQETQYF
TRBV7-2 16 TRBD2 CASSLMASGLTDTQYF
TRBV7-9 13 . CASSFVDSYEQYF
TRBV29-1 15 TRBD2 CSPIPFLAGVCEQFF
TRBV3-1 15 . CASSHSPNRGETQYF
TRBV29-1 17 TRBD1 CSLAPGGPTRVSYEQYF
TRBV2 15 . CASSEQARSGNEQFF
TRBV4-3 15 . CASSQGTGHNYEQYF
TRBV29-1 13 . CSVEGSGGYGAFF
TRBV27 16 TRBD1 CASSLEAGTDSYEQYF
TRBV10-3 14 TRBD1 CAISGDRGPYEQYF
TRBV29-1 13 . CSVEVSGASVLTF
TRBV3-1 16 . CASSQVPGAGTNEQFF
TRBV4-1 16 . CASSQDLYGGSSEQFF